This TCR beta chain was recovered during a study of blood T cell repertoires in COVID-19. Germline V lookup: CDR1 MNHEY, CDR2 SMNVEV (reference sequence). V was pared by 3 bases and J by 3 bases, with 11 bases between. The CDR3 runs to 14 residues. Sequenced by immunoSEQ multiplex PCR; TCRdb stores in-frame clones only, minus some. The repertoire holds 310,000 or so clones, with 87% as singletons. Only one count was recorded for this clone. The study drew participants aged about 18 to 89 years from around 24 US areas. The genes are TRBV27 and TRBJ1-1; D not certain. The sample was PBMCs or T cells enriched from blood (not recorded which). The clonotype comes from a young woman who had recovered from COVID-19. CDR3 sequence (DNA): TGTGCCAGCAGTTTGCGTGTTGGAGACACTGAAGCTTTCTTT. It translates to CASSLRVGDTEAFF.